The 21 T cell receptor beta chains listed next were all sequenced from one sample in a study of radiation and T cells in renal cell carcinoma (dated by TCRdb to between 2020 and 2021). Library generation was performed with the immunoSEQ multiplex PCR assay. TCRdb's version of the immuneACCESS table is confined to in-frame rearrangements and falls short of the full clone set. An unresolved V gene accounts for under half of the shortfall where checked; the remainder is of unknown origin. This sample lists around 140,000 clones; less than 90% were detected once. Clones ranked in the top ten supply approximately 24% of the sample. The time point label here, explained by the study, means: baseline pretreatment blood. According to the study, the label for this sample's treatment or condition signals: 15 Gy SBRT to primary tumor, nephrectomy 4 weeks later. Sample: blood, taken from a patient whose treatment included radiotherapy and nephrectomy. All receptors derive from a woman aged 50 to 60 with renal cell carcinoma.

V is TRBV27 and J is TRBJ2-3, with 7 bases that match TRBD2. The CDR3 sequence is 14 residues long. The germline V gene has CDR1 MNHEY and CDR2 SMNVEV (reference sequence). Unmatched junction bases numbered 2, after V lost 5 bases and J lost 0 bases. The CDR3 sequence is CASSRDYSTDTQYF. The CDR3 DNA reads as TGTGCCAGCAGTCGGGACTATAGCACAGATACGCAGTATTTT.

The genes are TRBV5-1 and TRBJ1-5, with a weak D call TRBD1 (5 bases). This CDR3 region has 15 residues. V dropped 4 bases and J dropped 3 bases, with 14 bases sitting between them. Per the germline V gene, CDR1 is SGHRS and CDR2 is YFSETQ. CDR3 nucleotides: TGCGCCAGCAGCGCCCTGGGAGGGGACAATCAGCCCCAGCATTTT. Its translation is CASSALGGDNQPQHF.

This clone has more than one count but fewer than ten. The chain recombines TRBV5-4 with TRBJ1-1; D ambiguous. The CDR3 runs to 16 residues. CDR1 is SGHNT, CDR2 YYREEE, per germline (reference sequence). V was trimmed by 1 base and J by 2 bases, leaving 15 bases between them. The DNA of the CDR3 is TGTGCCAGCAGCTTGCCCCGGGGAGGAAATAACACTGAAGCTTTCTTT. Its translation is CASSLPRGGNNTEAFF. The whole variable domain, remainder taken from reference TRBV5-4 and TRBJ1-1, is ETGVTQSPTHLIKTRGQQVTLRCSSQSGHNTVSWYQQALGQGPQFIFQYYREEENGRGNFPPRFSGLQFPNYSSELNVNALELDDSALYLCASSLPRGGNNTEAFFGQGTRLTVV.

The chain links TRBV19 to TRBJ1-5, with D possibly matching TRBD1 (5 bases). CDR3 size: 17 residues. Germline V lookup: CDR1 LNHDA, CDR2 SQIVND (reference sequence). V was clipped by 7 bases and J by 4 bases, with 23 bases between them. The CDR3 here is CASNSPAGDDLNQPQHF. As DNA, the CDR3 is TGTGCCAGTAACTCCCCAGCCGGGGACGACCTAAATCAGCCCCAGCATTTT. Full variable domain (rest looked up from reference TRBV19 and TRBJ1-5): DGGITQSPKYLFRKEGQNVTLSCEQNLNHDAMYWYRQDPGQGLRLIYYSQIVNDFQKGDIAEGYSVSREKKESFPLTVTSAQKNPTAFYLCASNSPAGDDLNQPQHFGDGTRLSIL.

The V gene is TRBV2, the J gene TRBJ2-5; 8 nucleotides line up with TRBD2. V gave up 8 bases and J gave up 5 bases; unmatched junction bases: 10. Germline V lookup: CDR1 SNHLY, CDR2 FYNNEI. This CDR3 spans 14 amino acids. CDR3 residues: CASGSGAGGETQYF. Here the CDR3 DNA reads TGTGCCAGCGGTAGCGGGGCGGGCGGGGAGACCCAGTACTTC.

V is TRBV5-1 and J is TRBJ1-2, with TRBD1 matching over 7 bases. CDR3 length: 16 amino acids. V gave up 4 bases and J gave up 2 bases; unmatched junction bases: 11. Germline V CDR1 and CDR2: SGHRS, YFSETQ. The CDR3 DNA follows: TGCGCCAGCAGCCCTACCACCAAGACAGGGAACTATGGCTACACCTTC. This gives the protein CASSPTTKTGNYGYTF.

The rearrangement joins TRBV7-2 to TRBJ2-5, with D perhaps matching TRBD2 (5 bases). CDR3 length: 13 amino acids. Between the trimmed V and J ends, which lost 10 bases and 5 bases, there was a span of 17 bases. The germline CDR1 and CDR2 sequences are SGHTA and FQGNSA. The DNA of the CDR3 is TGTGCCACCAGACTGGGGAGTGGGGAGACCCAGTACTTC. This translates into CATRLGSGETQYF.

The table lists this clone with a few counts. V gene TRBV27 combines with J gene TRBJ1-2; TRBD1 agrees at 7 bases. With V trimmed by 3 bases and J by 5 bases, 6 bases remained unmatched. This CDR3 region has 14 residues. CDR1 is MNHEY, CDR2 SMNVEV, per germline (reference sequence). In DNA form, the CDR3 reads TGTGCCAGCAGTTTCTCCGGGACAGTTTATGGCTACACCTTC. Protein sequence: CASSFSGTVYGYTF.

This clone was counted between two and nine times. The gene calls are TRBV7-8 and TRBJ2-7, with 7 positions matching TRBD2. Germline CDR1 reads SGHVS; CDR2 reads FQNEAQ. CDR3 size: 13 residues. V gave up 5 bases and J gave up 9 bases; unmatched junction bases: 10. In DNA, the CDR3 is TGTGCCAGCAGCCCTTGGGAGGGCGGGGGGCAGTACTTC. It codes for CASSPWEGGGQYF.

The rearrangement joins TRBV6-4 to TRBJ2-3; TRBD2 might be the D (6 bases). Trimming removed 3 bases from V and 4 bases from J, with 8 bases in between. The germline CDR1 and CDR2 sequences are MRHNA and SNTAGT. The CDR3 sequence is 13 residues long. The CDR3 DNA sequence: TGTGCCAGCAGTGAGGGGGGAGCAGATACGCAGTATTTT. It yields the protein CASSEGGADTQYF.

This rearrangement joins TRBV19 to TRBJ2-7, with D unclear. Trimming stripped 6 bases from V and 1 base from J, with 10 bases between. In germline, CDR1 is LNHDA, CDR2 SQIVND (reference sequence). The CDR3 contains 13 residues. CDR3: CASRSGSSYEQYF. CDR3 in DNA: TGTGCCAGTAGATCAGGCAGTTCCTACGAGCAGTACTTC.

The CDR3 DNA follows: TGCGCCAGCAGCCCGGACCCTAGCGCCCTTCAGTACTTC. This sequence encodes CASSPDPSALQYF. J is TRBJ2-7 and V is TRBV4-3; D perhaps matches TRBD2 (6 bases). The CDR3 covers 13 residues. V lost 4 bases, J lost 10 bases, and 17 bases lay in between. From germline, CDR1 is LGHNA and CDR2 YSLEER.

The chain combines TRBV28 with TRBJ1-1; D is uncertain. Deletions cut 1 base from V and 2 bases from J, with 11 bases between. The CDR3 is 15 residues long. The V gene's germline CDR1 is MDHEN and CDR2 SYDVKM. The CDR3 bases are TGTGCCAGCAGTTTATACAACCCAGAAAACACTGAAGCTTTCTTT. It encodes CASSLYNPENTEAFF.

This clone was seen a handful of times. V is TRBV29-1 and J is TRBJ2-7, with 13 nucleotides matching TRBD2. In germline, CDR1 is SQVTM, CDR2 ANQGSEA. With V trimmed by 7 bases and J by 7 bases, 10 bases remained unmatched. The CDR3 has 14 residues. CDR3 coding DNA: TGCAGCGCAGCCACTAGCGGGGGGGCCGGGGAGCAGTACTTC. This gives the protein CSAATSGGAGEQYF.

The chain carries TRBV27 and TRBJ1-1; D might be TRBD1 (5 bases). The CDR3 totals 16 residues. The V end lost 2 bases, the J end lost 0 bases, and 13 bases lay between the germline ends. The germline CDR1 and CDR2 sequences are MNHEY and SMNVEV (reference sequence). CDR3 sequence: CASSLRGYNMNTEAFF. DNA for the CDR3: TGTGCCAGCAGTTTACGGGGCTATAACATGAACACTGAAGCTTTCTTT.

The rearrangement links TRBV27 to TRBJ2-7; 9 nucleotides line up with TRBD1. Germline V gene data show CDR1 as MNHEY and CDR2 as SMNVEV (reference sequence). The CDR3 totals 14 residues. V dropped 2 bases and J dropped 3; count of bases not matched to a gene: 2. CDR3: CASSLRDRDYEQYF. For the CDR3, the DNA is TGTGCCAGCAGTTTAAGGGACAGGGACTACGAGCAGTACTTC.

This clone was picked up one time. The chain links TRBV6-1 to TRBJ1-1; 7 bases are a match to TRBD1. Germline loops: CDR1 MNHNS, CDR2 SASEGT. V lost 1 base to trimming and J lost 8 bases; unmatched junction nucleotides: 7. The length of the CDR3 is 14 residues. CDR3 sequence (DNA): TGTGCCAGCAGTGAAGGCGGGACAGCCCGGGAAGCTTTCTTT. It specifies CASSEGGTAREAFF.

V and J are TRBV6-5 and TRBJ2-7; 7 bases align to TRBD1. Per germline, CDR1 MNHEY and CDR2 SVGAGI. The V segment lost 8 bases and the J segment 2 bases; nucleotides outside the gene matches: 0. This CDR3 is 11 amino acids long. CDR3 in amino acids: CASGTAYEQYF. As DNA, the CDR3 is TGTGCCAGCGGGACAGCCTACGAGCAGTACTTC.

This rearrangement joins TRBV5-1 to TRBJ2-7; D tentatively fits TRBD1 or TRBD2 (5 bases each). This CDR3 is built from 14 residues. The V end was cut by 7 bases, the J end by 7 bases, with 21 bases between. In germline, CDR1 is SGHRS, CDR2 YFSETQ. The CDR3 DNA sequence: TGCGCCAGCCGCCCCTCGGGGCTTTTGTGGGAGCAGTACTTC. Translating gives CASRPSGLLWEQYF.

This clone is a singleton in its sample. The chain couples TRBV5-6 to TRBJ1-1; D is possibly TRBD1 (5 bases). This CDR3 contains 13 residues. V lost 3 bases and J 0 bases, leaving 6 bases between the germline ends. Germline-derived CDR1 and CDR2 are SGHDT and YYEEEE. CDR3 sequence: CASSWGVNTEAFF. CDR3 nucleotide sequence: TGTGCCAGCAGCTGGGGGGTGAACACTGAAGCTTTCTTT.

The chain employs TRBV7-2 and TRBJ1-5; maybe TRBD1 (5 bases). The CDR3 covers 13 residues. Germline V gives CDR1 SGHTA, CDR2 FQGNSA. V dropped 3 bases and J dropped 7 bases, with 10 bases sitting between them. CDR3 in amino acids: CASSLGTSQPQHF. The CDR3 nucleotides are TGTGCCAGCAGCTTGGGGACGAGCCAGCCCCAGCATTTT.